What follows describes a single TCR beta chain. The antigen is unknown. The authors ran the assay at deep level. The unsorted PBMC replicate PCRs were performed with 300 ng DNA, around 27,000 T cell genomes. Assay used: immunoSEQ multiplex PCR; TCRdb lists only in-frame clones, some missing. The sample comprises 450,000 to 650,000 clones, roughly four fifths of which are singletons, and around 11% rests with the top ten. The sample originates from a study of shared clonotypes between healthy human individuals. Findings and caveats of the study: Few donors limited the genetic and exposure-history diversity represented.

Adult Caucasians living in Nashville, Tennessee made up all of the donors. V lost 10 bases to trimming and J lost 1 base; unmatched junction nucleotides: 5. Germline CDR1 SGHTA, CDR2 FQGNSA. The CDR3 extends over 13 amino acids. The chain has TRBV7-2 and TRBJ2-5; 8 bases align to TRBD1. The specimen sequenced was PBMCs. This clonotype originated in a woman aged 40 to 55 in good health. Some clones in this sample may be carry-over from other donors' samples. The CDR3 here is CATGQGRQETQYF. CDR3 in DNA: TGTGCCACCGGACAGGGACGCCAAGAGACCCAGTACTTC.